The source of this TCR beta chain is a study of OX40 agonist ivuxolimab in advanced cancers. Across the whole study: The patients received ivuxolimab by intravenous route every 2 weeks at 0.01 to 10 mg/kg.

To note about this clone: What it binds is unknown.

Study observations and caveats: It was also the case that some nonresponders had low normalized T-cell clonal expansion. Clonal expansion by week 6 occurred in CD4+ and CD8+ blood T cells (at 0.1 to 3.0 mg/kg). The specificity for antigen of the expanded peripheral T cells was not determined.

The method was immunoSEQ multiplex PCR; TCRdb's version includes in-frame clones alone and lacks a portion of them. This sample has approximately 82,000 clones, with 87% found just once. The V gene end was trimmed by 5 bases and the J gene end by 7 bases; junction bases not matched to a gene: 7. The CDR3 extends over 14 amino acids. Germline V gives CDR1 SNHLY, CDR2 FYNNEI. The chain links TRBV2 to TRBJ2-1, with 8 bases aligning to TRBD2. This TCR came from an adult with an advanced solid tumor such as melanoma, head and neck, liver or kidney cancer. Sequenced material: CD4+ or CD8+ T cells sorted from blood, taken in a trial of the OX40 agonist ivuxolimab. This CDR3 reads CASSYSGGGNEQFF. In DNA form, the CDR3 reads TGTGCCAGCAGTTACAGCGGGGGAGGGAATGAGCAGTTCTTC.